Listed here is a single T cell receptor beta chain. This clonotype was found many times. Its antigen is currently not known. The record has no base qualities; no much larger clone is one base away. The source of the sample is a study of blood T cells in healthy people across ages (dated by TCRdb to between 2015 and 2017). A note on the overall study: In model experiments, template switching captured roughly one uniquely barcoded TCR beta cDNA molecule for every two T cells. To track age-related changes in TCR beta repertoire diversity, the study relied on deep sequencing normalized with unique cDNA molecular identifiers. Donors were grouped into four age groups: young (average 16 years), middle-aged (39), aged (approximately 67) and long-lived (about 89). Donors of different ages were randomly distributed across sequencing lanes to avoid experimental bias. The study analyzed two additional independent replicas of 1 million unique cDNA reads from the same blood draw for two donors, one aged 18 to 30 and one aged 80 or older. Summary of the overall study and its limitations: Since profiling was done on bulk unsorted PBMCs, naive and antigen-experienced compartments could not be conclusively compared. Observed TCR beta diversity per million T cells fell roughly linearly with age, and a significant reduction was already apparent by age about 36. Because donor CMV infection status was unknown, age-related changes in expanded clonotypes were potentially confounded. Estimates of total diversity from one million sequenced T cells were regarded as lower bounds and underestimates. Compared with the aged group, the long-lived group had more naive CD4+ T cells, fewer expanded clones and increased TCR diversity, a pattern suggesting age selection. The percentage of naive T cells measured by flow cytometry correlated strongly with observed TCR beta diversity.

Library creation used 5' RACE. TCRdb shows the sequencer as Illumina HiSeq 2500. A second PCR of roughly 6 to 12 cycles was run with a J-beta primer mix and a sample-barcoded 5' primer. A template-switch 5' adaptor carrying 12 random nucleotides introduced a unique molecular identifier onto each TCR beta cDNA molecule. At least 2.5 million CDR3-containing paired-end reads were obtained from each sample. First-strand cDNA was synthesized from all RNA with the Mint cDNA synthesis kit, primed by a TRBC-specific oligonucleotide. Following uracil-DNA glycosylase treatment, all cDNA underwent a first 18-cycle PCR with the universal primers M1SS and BC2_uni_R. Per the source publication's procedure: For normalization, 1 million high-quality reads were randomly selected from each sample, with every read carrying a distinct molecular identifier. Instead of being binned into consensus sequences, reads with shared molecular identifiers were discarded. MiTCR, run with a Q25 quality threshold and the strictest error-elimination algorithm, handled CDR3 identification, clonotype clustering and error correction. Lower-bound total TCR beta diversity was estimated with a nonparametric unseen species model using Euler transformation. The public reads were quality trimmed at Q25 with fastp and then assembled into clones with MiXCR by TCRdb, keeping productive beta chains. Rows matching on CDR3 protein sequence are summarized as one entry with the most common DNA and genes. The V and J calls were not made by the authors but by TCRdb's processing. The sample table shows hundreds of thousands of distinct CDR3 sequences, and about 34% are seen once. The ten largest clonotypes hold 15% of the sample.

Measured from the cysteine to the phenylalanine, the CDR3 is 15 residues long. Only the CDR3 portion is preserved as DNA: 45 bases, with reading frame beginning at the first base. V is trimmed back by 5 bases and J by 9 bases, and the junction contains 10 bases that no gene match accounts for. Systemically healthy Caucasian individuals from Russia, around 38 in total and aged about 6 to 95 years, were included as donors. Around 9.9 milliliters of peripheral blood were collected from each donor into EDTA-treated Vacutainer tubes. Ficoll-Paque density-gradient centrifugation was used to isolate PBMCs, with at least 6.5 million per sample. Total RNA was extracted from PBMCs with Trizol reagent, with at least 5 micrograms obtained per sample. For every donor, an aliquot of PBMCs went through flow cytometry to measure the percentages of naive CD45RAhigh/CD27high T cells.

The sequenced sample was blood. The source is an elderly woman in good health. Donor details come from another sample of the same person, matched by shared clones. This chain joins TRBV12-3 or TRBV12-4 to TRBJ2-1; a stretch of 10 junction bases matches TRBD1. At the DNA level, the sequence is TGTGCCAGCAGTCCCGGGACAGGGGCCCAGGGTGAGCAGTTCTTC. Its protein product is CASSPGTGAQGEQFF.